This T cell receptor beta chain was identified during a study of T cell repertoires in cytomegalovirus infection. TCRdb ran MiXCR on the reads and lists one entry per CDR3 protein. Counted here are 630,000 or so distinct CDR3 sequences, 24% occurring once; the ten biggest clones make up less than 9.5%. The receptor was isolated from a human donor in good health (CMV status not recorded). Some clones in this sample may be carry-over from other donors' samples. The sample taken for sequencing was CD8+ T cells from PBMCs.

In DNA form, the CDR3 reads TGTGCCAGCAGCTTAGGAGGCGGGGGAATCTACGAGCAGTACTTC. Translating gives CASSLGGGGIYEQYF. The chain links TRBV7-2 to TRBJ2-7, with TRBD2 matching over 7 bases. Germline CDR1 SGHTA, CDR2 FQGNSA. With V trimmed by 1 base and J by 3 bases, 6 bases remained unmatched. This CDR3 contains 15 residues.